This entry lists 9 T cell receptor beta chains sequenced from one sample in a study of T cells in Graves' hyperthyroidism and ophthalmopathy. Amplification targeted TCR beta CDR3 regions from RNA transcripts. The TCR CDR3 first-round RT-PCR relied on the HTBI primer set. TCRdb independently ran MiXCR on the multiplex PCR reads; one entry per CDR3 protein. The sample shows around 580,000 distinct CDR3 sequences, roughly 50% of them seen only once. Sequenced: peripheral blood or thyroid tissue (not recorded which). The receptors were gathered from a woman aged 18-30 years with Graves' hyperthyroidism.

This clonotype came up many times. The rearrangement joins TRBV20-1 to TRBJ2-5; D not certain. The CDR3 spans 13 residues. Germline V gives CDR1 DFQATT, CDR2 SNEGSKA (reference sequence). With 3 bases removed from V and 5 bases from J, the gap between germline ends came to 13 bases. CDR3 DNA sequence: TGCAGTGCTAGCCTCCCCCGGGCGGAGACCCAGTACTTC. Amino acids: CSASLPRAETQYF.

This clonotype was counted at least ten times. J is TRBJ1-2 and V is TRBV9; a possible D gene is TRBD1 (6 bases). In germline, CDR1 is SGDLS, CDR2 YYNGEE. The V and J ends lost 3 bases and 3 bases respectively, with 12 bases between them. CDR3 length equals 14 residues. The CDR3 DNA reads TGTGCCAGCAGCGCTGGACAGAAATACTATGGCTACACCTTC. As protein: CASSAGQKYYGYTF.

This clonotype appeared a single time. V usage is TRBV2 and J usage is TRBJ1-2, with 10 bases identical to TRBD1. V dropped 7 bases and J dropped 7; count of bases not matched to a gene: 6. The germline V gene encodes CDR1 SNHLY and CDR2 FYNNEI. This CDR3 contains 13 residues. Here the CDR3 reads CASIRDRGCGYTF. DNA of the CDR3: TGTGCCAGCATCCGGGACAGGGGTTGTGGCTACACCTTC.

This clonotype was detected many times. The chain joins TRBV20-1 to TRBJ1-2, with 9 bases that match TRBD1. CDR3 length: 14 residues. Per germline, CDR1 DFQATT and CDR2 SNEGSKA (reference sequence). Germline trimming cut 3 bases from V and 8 bases from J; bases unmatched to any gene: 10. The DNA for the CDR3 is TGCAGTGCTAGCAACATTGGACAGGGGTTGGGCTACACCTTC. This encodes CSASNIGQGLGYTF.

This clonotype occurred many times. The genes are TRBV11-2 and TRBJ2-7; unclear D gene. The CDR3 has 13 residues. CDR1 and CDR2 from the germline V gene are SGHAT and FQNNGV. V gave up 3 bases and J gave up 7 bases, with 13 bases separating them. The CDR3 region has the DNA TGTGCCAGCAGCTTCACCACGTACGGGGAGCAGTACTTC. Protein: CASSFTTYGEQYF. Complete variable domain (other parts from reference TRBV11-2 and TRBJ2-7): EAGVAQSPRYKIIEKRQSVAFWCNPISGHATLYWYQQILGQGPKLLIQFQNNGVVDDSQLPKDRFSAERLKGVDSTLKIQPAKLEDSAVYLCASSFTTYGEQYFGPGTRLTVT.

This clonotype was recorded many times. The chain employs TRBV4-2 and TRBJ2-7; 11 bases agree with TRBD1. CDR3 length: 16 amino acids. Germline V gene lookup returns CDR1 LGHNA and CDR2 YNFKEQ. V lost 0 bases, J lost 0 bases, and 1 base stayed unmatched. CDR3 sequence: CASSQEGTGGSYEQYF. The CDR3 DNA is TGTGCCAGCAGCCAAGAAGGGACAGGGGGCTCCTACGAGCAGTACTTC.

The chain has TRBV24-1 and TRBJ1-1; possible D gene TRBD1, 5 bases. This CDR3 comprises 14 residues. Germline V gene data show CDR1 as KGHDR and CDR2 as SFDVKD. V shed 3 bases and J shed 3 bases, with 10 bases lying between them. CDR3 in amino acids: CATSDPGTDTEAFF. In DNA form, the CDR3 reads TGTGCCACCAGTGATCCCGGGACGGACACTGAAGCTTTCTTT.

The chain has TRBV10-3 and TRBJ1-3; D is ambiguous. CDR3 length equals 11 residues. The V gene's germline CDR1 is ENHRY and CDR2 SYGVKD. V lost 1 base and J lost 7, with 2 bases in between. The CDR3 DNA reads TGTGCCATCAGTGAGTTTAACACCATATATTTT. It codes for CAISEFNTIYF.

This clonotype was seen many times. The chain joins TRBV7-2 to TRBJ1-5; D unclear. Trimming took off 1 base at V and 0 bases at J, with 7 bases between the two ends. CDR1 and CDR2 from the germline V gene are SGHTA and FQGNSA. The CDR3 has 15 residues. This CDR3 reads CASSLVQASNQPQHF. The CDR3 bases are TGTGCCAGCAGCTTAGTTCAGGCTAGCAATCAGCCCCAGCATTTT.